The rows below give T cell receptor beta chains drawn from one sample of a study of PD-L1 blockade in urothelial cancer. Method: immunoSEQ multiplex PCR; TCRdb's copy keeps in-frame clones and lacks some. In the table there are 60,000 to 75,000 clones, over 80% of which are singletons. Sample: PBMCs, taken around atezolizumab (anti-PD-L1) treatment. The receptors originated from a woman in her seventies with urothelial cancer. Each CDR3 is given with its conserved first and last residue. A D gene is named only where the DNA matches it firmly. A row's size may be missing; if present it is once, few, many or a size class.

CASSQGQSTDTQYF,TGCGCCAGCAGCCAAGGACAAAGCACAGATACGCAGTATTTT,-,-,TRBV5-1,TRBJ2-3
CASSPGTSGGARGDTQYF,TGTGCCAGCAGCCCCGGGACTAGCGGGGGGGCACGGGGAGATACGCAGTATTTT,few,TRBD2,TRBV5-4,TRBJ2-3
CASSLGQTYEQYF,TGTGCCAGCAGTTTAGGGCAGACCTACGAGCAGTACTTC,-,-,TRBV28,TRBJ2-7
CASSSGQGLVQETQYF,TGTGCCAGCAGTTCGGGACAGGGTTTGGTCCAAGAGACCCAGTACTTC,-,TRBD1,TRBV6-6,TRBJ2-5
CASSTGARGQETQYF,TGTGCCAGCAGCACCGGGGCCAGGGGACAAGAGACCCAGTACTTC,-,-,TRBV6-5,TRBJ2-5
CASSLAGIAGGHEQYF,TGTGCCAGCAGCTTAGCGGGAATAGCGGGAGGGCACGAGCAGTACTTC,-,TRBD2,TRBV7-2,TRBJ2-7
CASSLQATSQETQYF,TGTGCCAGCTCACTACAGGCTACATCTCAAGAGACCCAGTACTTC,-,-,TRBV18,TRBJ2-5
CASSLVGRAHEQFF,TGTGCCAGCAGTTTAGTCGGCAGGGCCCATGAGCAGTTCTTC,-,-,TRBV28,TRBJ2-1
CASSRLSGSSYNEQFF,TGCGCCAGCAGCCGATTAAGCGGGAGCTCCTACAATGAGCAGTTCTTC,once,TRBD2,TRBV5-1,TRBJ2-1
CASSEDRGSYEQYF,TGTGCCAGCAGTGAGGACAGGGGATCCTACGAGCAGTACTTC,few,TRBD1,TRBV2,TRBJ2-7
CASSEPGISNQPQHF,TGTGCCAGCAGTGAACCCGGGATTAGCAATCAGCCCCAGCATTTT,many,-,TRBV6-1,TRBJ1-5
CASSLAHRDSEQYF,TGTGCCAGCAGCTTAGCCCACCGGGACAGCGAGCAGTACTTC,-,TRBD1,TRBV7-8,TRBJ2-7
CATSSRTWLDLRGQYF,TGTGCCACCAGCAGCCGAACGTGGCTAGACCTACGGGGGCAGTACTTC,-,-,TRBV15,TRBJ2-7
CASRLWTSGRVADTQYF,TGCGCCAGCAGACTCTGGACTAGCGGGAGGGTAGCAGATACGCAGTATTTT,-,TRBD2,TRBV5-1,TRBJ2-3
CASRGGQRRSYEQYF,TGTGCCAGCAGGGGGGGACAGAGACGATCCTACGAGCAGTACTTC,-,-,TRBV6-1,TRBJ2-7
CASSLPSVAGNYGYTF,TGTGCCAGCAGCTTGCCGTCGGTTGCGGGGAACTATGGCTACACCTTC,once,-,TRBV5-4,TRBJ1-2
CASSLWREGLYGYTF,TGTGCCAGCAGCTTGTGGAGGGAGGGGCTCTATGGCTACACCTTC,-,-,TRBV5-5,TRBJ1-2
CAISERLAGQETQYF,TGTGCCATCAGTGAAAGACTAGCGGGGCAAGAGACCCAGTACTTC,-,TRBD2,TRBV10-3,TRBJ2-5
CASREYGTSGRGEQFF,TGTGCCAGCAGGGAATACGGGACTAGCGGGAGGGGTGAGCAGTTCTTC,-,TRBD2,TRBV6-4,TRBJ2-1
CASSPGPGVPQYF,TGTGCCAGCAGCCCGGGACCGGGAGTCCCGCAGTATTTT,-,-,TRBV5-6,TRBJ2-3
CASRGGGTDTQYF,TGTGCCAGCCGAGGGGGTGGCACAGATACGCAGTATTTT,-,-,TRBV2,TRBJ2-3
CASSVEGYSNQPQHF,TGTGCCAGCAGCGTAGAGGGGTATAGCAATCAGCCCCAGCATTTT,few,-,TRBV9,TRBJ1-5
CAISATGDSNYGYTF,TGTGCCATCAGTGCCACAGGGGACTCTAACTATGGCTACACCTTC,-,TRBD1,TRBV10-3,TRBJ1-2
CASGQASYEQYF,TGTGCCAGTGGCCAGGCCTCCTACGAGCAGTACTTC,-,-,TRBV6-1,TRBJ2-7
CASSPIEGTEPQHF,TGTGCCAGCTCACCAATCGAGGGTACGGAGCCCCAGCATTTT,few,-,TRBV18,TRBJ1-5
CAWSDRRFVNEQFF,TGTGCCTGGTCTGACAGAAGGTTTGTCAATGAGCAGTTCTTC,-,-,TRBV30,TRBJ2-1
CASSYITSTDNEQFF,TGCGCCAGCAGTTATATCACCTCTACGGACAATGAGCAGTTCTTC,-,-,TRBV4-1,TRBJ2-1
CAWSRQGLGYTF,TGTGCCTGGAGTAGACAGGGTCTGGGCTACACCTTC,-,TRBD1,TRBV30,TRBJ1-2
CASVKGAGSNYGYTF,TGTGCCAGCGTGAAGGGAGCCGGCTCTAACTATGGCTACACCTTC,-,-,TRBV6-5,TRBJ1-2
CASSPGFLGAFF,TGTGCCAGCAGCCCAGGATTTTTGGGCGCTTTCTTT,once,-,TRBV11-2,TRBJ1-1
CAYRLAGVGTDTQYF,TGTGCCTACAGACTAGCGGGGGTCGGCACAGATACGCAGTATTTT,-,TRBD2,TRBV6-1,TRBJ2-3
CASSPGQGVDEQYF,TGCGCCAGCAGCCCAGGACAGGGGGTCGACGAGCAGTACTTC,-,TRBD1,TRBV5-1,TRBJ2-7
CASGPGQFRSGANVLTF,TGTGCCAGCGGTCCGGGACAATTTCGCTCTGGGGCCAACGTCCTGACTTTC,-,-,TRBV19,TRBJ2-6
CASSLSVREQYF,TGTGCCAGCAGTTTATCCGTCAGGGAGCAGTACTTC,-,-,TRBV28,TRBJ2-7
CASSLVGGSSGANVLTF,TGTGCCAGCAGCTTAGTCGGGGGAAGCTCTGGGGCCAACGTCCTGACTTTC,-,-,TRBV7-2,TRBJ2-6
CASSLGTHSNQPQHF,TGTGCCAGCAGCCTCGGGACTCACAGCAATCAGCCCCAGCATTTT,-,-,TRBV28,TRBJ1-5
CASSLSTGGRTDTQYF,TGCGCCAGCAGCTTATCGACAGGGGGTCGGACAGATACGCAGTATTTT,-,TRBD1,TRBV5-1,TRBJ2-3
CASSLGVGELNAFF,TGCGCCAGCAGCTTGGGGGTTGGGGAGTTGAACGCTTTCTTT,-,-,TRBV5-1,TRBJ1-1
CSVESQGTYNEQFF,TGCAGCGTTGAATCACAGGGGACCTACAATGAGCAGTTCTTC,-,TRBD1,TRBV29-1,TRBJ2-1
CASSFDRGNTEAFF,TGTGCCAGCAGCTTCGACAGGGGGAACACTGAAGCTTTCTTT,once,TRBD1,TRBV11-2,TRBJ1-1
CAIGLATSTDTQYF,TGTGCCATCGGGCTAGCGACAAGCACAGATACGCAGTATTTT,few,-,TRBV10-3,TRBJ2-3